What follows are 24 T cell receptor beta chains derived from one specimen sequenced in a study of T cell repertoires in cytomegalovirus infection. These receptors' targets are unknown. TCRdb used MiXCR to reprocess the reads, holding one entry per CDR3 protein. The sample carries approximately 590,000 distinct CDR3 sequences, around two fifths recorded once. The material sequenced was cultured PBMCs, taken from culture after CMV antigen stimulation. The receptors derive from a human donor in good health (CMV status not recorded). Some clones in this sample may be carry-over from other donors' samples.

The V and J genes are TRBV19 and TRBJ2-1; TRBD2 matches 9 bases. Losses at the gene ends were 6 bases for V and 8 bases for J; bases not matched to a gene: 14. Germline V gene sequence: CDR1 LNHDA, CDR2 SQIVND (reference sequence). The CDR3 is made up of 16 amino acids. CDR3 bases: TGTGCCAGTAGCCCCCAGCCGGGACTAGCATTTGATGAGCAGTTCTTC. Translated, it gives CASSPQPGLAFDEQFF.

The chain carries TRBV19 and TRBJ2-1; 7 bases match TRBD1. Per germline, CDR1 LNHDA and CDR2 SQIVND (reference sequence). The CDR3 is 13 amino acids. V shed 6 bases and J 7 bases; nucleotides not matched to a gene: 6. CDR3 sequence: CASSPTGMNEQFF. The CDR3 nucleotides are TGTGCCAGTAGCCCGACAGGGATGAATGAGCAGTTCTTC.

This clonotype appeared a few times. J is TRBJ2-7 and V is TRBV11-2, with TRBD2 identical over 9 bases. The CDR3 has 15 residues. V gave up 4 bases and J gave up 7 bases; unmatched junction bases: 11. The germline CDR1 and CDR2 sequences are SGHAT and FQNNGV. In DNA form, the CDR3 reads TGTGCCAGCAGCTCGATTAGCGGGAGCGGTTTAGAGCAGTACTTC. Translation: CASSSISGSGLEQYF.

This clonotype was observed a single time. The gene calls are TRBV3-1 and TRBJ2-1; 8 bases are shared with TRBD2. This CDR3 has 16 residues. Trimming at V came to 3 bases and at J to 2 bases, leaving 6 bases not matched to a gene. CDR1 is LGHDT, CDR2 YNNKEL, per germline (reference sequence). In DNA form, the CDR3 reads TGTGCCAGCAGCCAGGGCGGGGGGATCACCTACAATGAGCAGTTCTTC. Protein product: CASSQGGGITYNEQFF.

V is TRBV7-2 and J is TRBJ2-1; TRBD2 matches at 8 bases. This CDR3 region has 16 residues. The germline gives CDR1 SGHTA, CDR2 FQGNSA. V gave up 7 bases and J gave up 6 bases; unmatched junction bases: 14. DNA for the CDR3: TGTGCCAGCACCATCTTCTCGGGAGGGTGGGGCAATGAGCAGTTCTTC. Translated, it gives CASTIFSGGWGNEQFF. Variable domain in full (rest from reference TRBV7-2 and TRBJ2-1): GAGVSQSPSNKVTEKGKDVELRCDPISGHTALYWYRQSLGQGLEFLIYFQGNSAPDKSGLPSDRFSAERTGGSVSTLTIQRTQQEDSAVYLCASTIFSGGWGNEQFFGPGTRLTVL.

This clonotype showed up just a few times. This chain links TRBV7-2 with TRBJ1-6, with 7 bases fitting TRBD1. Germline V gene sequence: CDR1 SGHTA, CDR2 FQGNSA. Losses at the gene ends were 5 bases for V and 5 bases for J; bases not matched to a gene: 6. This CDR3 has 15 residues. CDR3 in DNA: TGTGCCAGCAGCCCAGGGGGGACACATAATTCACCCCTCCACTTT. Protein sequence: CASSPGGTHNSPLHF.

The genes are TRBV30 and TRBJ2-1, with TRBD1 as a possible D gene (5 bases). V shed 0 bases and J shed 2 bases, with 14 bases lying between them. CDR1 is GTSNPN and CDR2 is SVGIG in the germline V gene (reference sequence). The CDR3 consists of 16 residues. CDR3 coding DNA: TGTGCCTGGAGTGTACGGTGGGGCAGAGCCTACAATGAGCAGTTCTTC. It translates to CAWSVRWGRAYNEQFF.

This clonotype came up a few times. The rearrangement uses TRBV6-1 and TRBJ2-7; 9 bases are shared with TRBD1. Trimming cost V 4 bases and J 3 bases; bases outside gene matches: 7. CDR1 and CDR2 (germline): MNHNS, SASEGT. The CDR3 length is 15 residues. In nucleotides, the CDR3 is TGTGCCAGCAGTGTAAGTTGGGACAGGGACTACGAGCAGTACTTC. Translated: CASSVSWDRDYEQYF.

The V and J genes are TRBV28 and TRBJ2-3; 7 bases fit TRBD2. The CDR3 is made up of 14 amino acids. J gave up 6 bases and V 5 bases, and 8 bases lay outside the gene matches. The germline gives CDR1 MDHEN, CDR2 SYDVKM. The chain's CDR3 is CASSAPSGGDTQYF. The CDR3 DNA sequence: TGTGCCAGCAGTGCACCTTCCGGGGGGGATACGCAGTATTTT.

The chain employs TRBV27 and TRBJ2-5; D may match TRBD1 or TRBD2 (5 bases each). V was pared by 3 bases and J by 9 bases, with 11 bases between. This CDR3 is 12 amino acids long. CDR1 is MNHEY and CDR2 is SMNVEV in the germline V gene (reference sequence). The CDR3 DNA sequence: TGTGCCAGCAGTTTTGGGACCGGGGCCCAGTACTTC. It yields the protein CASSFGTGAQYF.

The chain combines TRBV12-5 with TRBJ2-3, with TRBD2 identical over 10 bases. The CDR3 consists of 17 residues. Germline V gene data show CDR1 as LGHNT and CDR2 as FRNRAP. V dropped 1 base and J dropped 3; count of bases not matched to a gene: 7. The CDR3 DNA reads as TGTGCTAGTGGTTTGGGGTCCGGAGCGGGAGGGACAGATACGCAGTATTTT. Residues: CASGLGSGAGGTDTQYF.

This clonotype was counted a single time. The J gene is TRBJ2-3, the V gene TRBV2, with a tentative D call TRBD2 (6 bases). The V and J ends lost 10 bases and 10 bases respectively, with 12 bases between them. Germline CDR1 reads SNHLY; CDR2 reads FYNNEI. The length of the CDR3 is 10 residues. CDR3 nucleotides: TGTGCCACCTGGAGGGTCGCGCAGTATTTT. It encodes CATWRVAQYF.

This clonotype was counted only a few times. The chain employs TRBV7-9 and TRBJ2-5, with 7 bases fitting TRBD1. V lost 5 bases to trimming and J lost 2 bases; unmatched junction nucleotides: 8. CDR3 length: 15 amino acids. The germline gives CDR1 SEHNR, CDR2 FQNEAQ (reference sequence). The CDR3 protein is CASSPRDRIQETQYF. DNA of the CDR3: TGTGCCAGCAGCCCCCGGGACAGAATACAAGAGACCCAGTACTTC.

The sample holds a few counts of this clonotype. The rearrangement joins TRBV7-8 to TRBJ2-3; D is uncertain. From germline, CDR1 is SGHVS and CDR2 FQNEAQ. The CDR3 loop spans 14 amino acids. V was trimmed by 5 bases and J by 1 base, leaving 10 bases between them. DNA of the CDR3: TGTGCCAGCAGCAACCAGTCGGGCACAGATACGCAGTATTTT. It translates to CASSNQSGTDTQYF. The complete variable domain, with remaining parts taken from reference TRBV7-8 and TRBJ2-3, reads GAGVSQSPRYKVAKRGQDVALRCDPISGHVSLFWYQQALGQGPEFLTYFQNEAQLDKSGLPSDRFFAERPEGSVSTLKIQRTQQEDSAVYLCASSNQSGTDTQYFGPGTRLTVL.

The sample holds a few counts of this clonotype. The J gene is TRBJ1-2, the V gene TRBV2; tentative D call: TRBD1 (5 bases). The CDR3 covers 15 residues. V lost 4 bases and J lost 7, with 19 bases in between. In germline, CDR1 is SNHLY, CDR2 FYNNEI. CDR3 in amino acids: CASSVSQGMLSGYTF. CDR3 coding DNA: TGTGCCAGCAGTGTTAGCCAGGGTATGCTTAGTGGCTACACCTTC.

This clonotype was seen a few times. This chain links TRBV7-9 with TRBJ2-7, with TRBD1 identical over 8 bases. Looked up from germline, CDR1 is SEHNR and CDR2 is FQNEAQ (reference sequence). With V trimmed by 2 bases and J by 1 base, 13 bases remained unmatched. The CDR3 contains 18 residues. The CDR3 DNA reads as TGTGCCAGCAGCTTAAATGCCAGGGGGCTAGTGGGGTCCTACGAGCAGTACTTC. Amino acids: CASSLNARGLVGSYEQYF.

The CDR3 loop is CASSYRNRVEPQHF. CDR3 sequence (DNA): TGTGCCAGCAGTTACAGGAACAGGGTTGAGCCCCAGCATTTT. The V call is TRBV6-8, the J call TRBJ1-5; perhaps TRBD1 as D (6 bases). The V end was cut by 2 bases, the J end by 8 bases, with 13 bases between. Looked up from germline, CDR1 is MNHGY and CDR2 is SAAAGT. The length of the CDR3 is 14 residues.

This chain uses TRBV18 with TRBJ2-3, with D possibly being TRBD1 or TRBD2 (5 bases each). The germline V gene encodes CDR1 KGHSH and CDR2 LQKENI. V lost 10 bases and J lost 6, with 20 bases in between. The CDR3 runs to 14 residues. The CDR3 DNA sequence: TGTGCCACCGCGCCCCGGGGCCTGGGGGATACGCAGTATTTT. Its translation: CATAPRGLGDTQYF.

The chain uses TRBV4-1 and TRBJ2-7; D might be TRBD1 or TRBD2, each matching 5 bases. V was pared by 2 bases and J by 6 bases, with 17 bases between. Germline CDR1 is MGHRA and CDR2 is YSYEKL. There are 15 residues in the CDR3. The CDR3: CASSQRGTAQGEQYF. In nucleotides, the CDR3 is TGCGCCAGCAGCCAACGTGGGACCGCCCAAGGCGAGCAGTACTTC.

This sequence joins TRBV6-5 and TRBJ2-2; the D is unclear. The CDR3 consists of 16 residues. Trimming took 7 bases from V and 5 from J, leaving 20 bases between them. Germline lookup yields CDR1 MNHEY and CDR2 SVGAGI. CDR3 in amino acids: CASKVSATTVTGELFF. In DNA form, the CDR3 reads TGTGCCAGCAAGGTTTCCGCTACGACGGTGACCGGGGAGCTGTTTTTT.

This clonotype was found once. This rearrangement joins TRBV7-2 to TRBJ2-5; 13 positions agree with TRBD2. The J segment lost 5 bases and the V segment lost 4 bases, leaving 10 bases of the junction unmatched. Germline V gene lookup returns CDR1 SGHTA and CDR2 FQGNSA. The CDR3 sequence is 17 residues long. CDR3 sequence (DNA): TGTGCCAGCAGCTCCGAGACTAGCGGGGGGCCGGGGGAGACCCAGTACTTC. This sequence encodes CASSSETSGGPGETQYF.

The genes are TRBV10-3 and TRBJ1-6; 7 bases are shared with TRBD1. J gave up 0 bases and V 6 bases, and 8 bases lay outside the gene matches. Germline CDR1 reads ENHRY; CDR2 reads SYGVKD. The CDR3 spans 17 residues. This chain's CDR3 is CAIREDRDRSYNSPLHF. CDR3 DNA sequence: TGTGCCATCAGGGAAGACAGGGATCGCTCCTATAATTCACCCCTCCACTTT.

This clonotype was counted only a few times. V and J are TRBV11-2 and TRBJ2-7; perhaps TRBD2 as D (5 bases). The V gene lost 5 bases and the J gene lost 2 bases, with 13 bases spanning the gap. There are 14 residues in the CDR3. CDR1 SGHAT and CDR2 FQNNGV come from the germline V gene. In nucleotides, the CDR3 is TGTGCCAGCAGCCCACGAGGACTGCCCTACGAGCAGTACTTC. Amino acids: CASSPRGLPYEQYF.

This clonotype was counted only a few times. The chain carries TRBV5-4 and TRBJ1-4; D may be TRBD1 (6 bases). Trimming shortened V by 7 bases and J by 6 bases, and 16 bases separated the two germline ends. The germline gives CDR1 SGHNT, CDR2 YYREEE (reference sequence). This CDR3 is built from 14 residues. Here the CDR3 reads CASRAQGSDEKLFF. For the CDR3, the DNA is TGTGCCAGCCGTGCACAGGGCTCTGATGAAAAACTGTTTTTT.